This T cell receptor beta chain was captured by sequencing in a study of beta chain features in type 1 diabetes. Expressed TCRB transcripts were sequenced, since all the RNA that had been isolated was reverse transcribed. Clones were read by immunoSEQ multiplex PCR, and TCRdb kept only the in-frame ones, dropping some. The sample includes some 410,000 clones, about an eighth seen only once; the top ten take 0.045% to 0.06%. Germline V gene lookup returns CDR1 MDHEN and CDR2 SYDVKM. The length of the CDR3 is 17 residues. J lost 4 bases, V lost 8 bases, and 18 bases had no gene match. The sample was naive CD4+ T cells from blood. The sequence derives from a woman in her late teens or twenties in good health. This rearrangement joins TRBV28 to TRBJ2-7; 9 nucleotides line up with TRBD2. This CDR3 is CASQHRQRGANRYEQYV. CDR3 DNA: TGTGCCAGCCAGCATCGACAGCGGGGGGCGAATAGATACGAGCAGTACGTC.